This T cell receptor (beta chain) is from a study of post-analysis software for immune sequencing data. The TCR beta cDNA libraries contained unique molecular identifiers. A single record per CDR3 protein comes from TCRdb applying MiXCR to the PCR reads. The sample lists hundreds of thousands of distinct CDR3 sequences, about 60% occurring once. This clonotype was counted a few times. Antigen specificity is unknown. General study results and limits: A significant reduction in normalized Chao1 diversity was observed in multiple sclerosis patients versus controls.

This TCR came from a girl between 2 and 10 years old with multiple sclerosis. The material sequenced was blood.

The CDR3, as DNA: TGTGCCAGCAGGCCTAGGATACAGGCGGACGAGCAGTACTTC. Residues: CASRPRIQADEQYF. The chain is built from TRBV6-5 and TRBJ2-7; a possible D gene is TRBD1 (5 bases). Deletions cut 6 bases from V and 5 bases from J, with 17 bases between. Germline V gives CDR1 MNHEY, CDR2 SVGAGI. This CDR3 comprises 14 residues.